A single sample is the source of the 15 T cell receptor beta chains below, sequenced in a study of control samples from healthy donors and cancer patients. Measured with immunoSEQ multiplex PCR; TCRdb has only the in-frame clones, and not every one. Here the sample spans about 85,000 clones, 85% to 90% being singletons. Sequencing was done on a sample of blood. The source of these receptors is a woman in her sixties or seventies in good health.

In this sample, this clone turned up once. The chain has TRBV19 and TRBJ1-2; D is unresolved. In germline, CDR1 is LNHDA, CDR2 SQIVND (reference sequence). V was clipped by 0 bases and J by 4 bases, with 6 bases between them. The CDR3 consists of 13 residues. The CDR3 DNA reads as TGTGCCAGTAGTATAGAGGGCCTCTATGGCTACACCTTC. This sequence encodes CASSIEGLYGYTF. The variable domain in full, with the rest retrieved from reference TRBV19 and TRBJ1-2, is DGGITQSPKYLFRKEGQNVTLSCEQNLNHDAMYWYRQDPGQGLRLIYYSQIVNDFQKGDIAEGYSVSREKKESFPLTVTSAQKNPTAFYLCASSIEGLYGYTFGSGTRLTVV.

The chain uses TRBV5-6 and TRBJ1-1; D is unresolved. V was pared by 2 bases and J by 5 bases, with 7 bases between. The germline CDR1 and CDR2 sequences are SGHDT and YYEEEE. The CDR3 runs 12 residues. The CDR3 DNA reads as TGTGCCAGCAGCTTTGGGAGGACTGAAGCTTTCTTT. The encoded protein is CASSFGRTEAFF.

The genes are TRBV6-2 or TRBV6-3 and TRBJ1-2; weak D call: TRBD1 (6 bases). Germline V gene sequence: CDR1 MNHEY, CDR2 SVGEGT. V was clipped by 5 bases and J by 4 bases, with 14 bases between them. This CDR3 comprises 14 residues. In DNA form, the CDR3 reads TGTGCCAGCAGTCAACTCCGACAGGTCTATGGCTACACCTTC. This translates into CASSQLRQVYGYTF.

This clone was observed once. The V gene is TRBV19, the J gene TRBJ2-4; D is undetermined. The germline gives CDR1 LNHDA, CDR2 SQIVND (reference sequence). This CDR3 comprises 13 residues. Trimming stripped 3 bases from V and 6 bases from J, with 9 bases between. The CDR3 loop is CASSISQTNIQYF. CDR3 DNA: TGTGCCAGTAGTATTAGCCAGACAAACATTCAGTACTTC.

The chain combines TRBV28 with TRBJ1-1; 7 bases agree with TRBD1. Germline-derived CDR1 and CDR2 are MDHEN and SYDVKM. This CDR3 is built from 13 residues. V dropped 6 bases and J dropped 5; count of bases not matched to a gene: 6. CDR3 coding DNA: TGTGCCAGCAGCCTTGACAGGGAGACTGAAGCTTTCTTT. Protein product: CASSLDRETEAFF.

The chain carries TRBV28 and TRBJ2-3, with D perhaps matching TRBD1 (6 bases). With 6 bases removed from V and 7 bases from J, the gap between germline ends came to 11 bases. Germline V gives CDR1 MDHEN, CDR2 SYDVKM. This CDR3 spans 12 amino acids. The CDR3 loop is CASSTTGNTQYF. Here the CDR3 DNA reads TGTGCCAGCAGCACAACAGGGAATACGCAGTATTTT.

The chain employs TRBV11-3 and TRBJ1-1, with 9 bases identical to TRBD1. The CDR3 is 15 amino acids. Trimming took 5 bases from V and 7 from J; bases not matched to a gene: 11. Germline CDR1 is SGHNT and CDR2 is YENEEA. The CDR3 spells CASSANYRGQGEAFF. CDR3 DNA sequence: TGTGCCAGCAGCGCGAATTACAGGGGGCAGGGTGAAGCTTTCTTT.

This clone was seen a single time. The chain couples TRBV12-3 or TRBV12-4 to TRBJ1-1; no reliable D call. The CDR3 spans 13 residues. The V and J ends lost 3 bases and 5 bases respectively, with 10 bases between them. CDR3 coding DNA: TGTGCCAGCAGTTTTGACATTAGGACTGAAGCTTTCTTT. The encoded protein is CASSFDIRTEAFF.

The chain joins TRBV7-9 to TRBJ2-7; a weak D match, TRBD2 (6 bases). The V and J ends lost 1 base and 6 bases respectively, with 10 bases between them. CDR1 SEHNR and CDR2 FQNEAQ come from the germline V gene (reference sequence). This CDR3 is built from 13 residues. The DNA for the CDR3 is TGTGCCAGCAGCTTAGGGGGGGATAGCGAGCAGTACTTC. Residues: CASSLGGDSEQYF.

CDR3 sequence (DNA): TGTGCCAGCAGCTTAGAGAGATCCGCTTCACCCCTCCACTTT. Amino acids: CASSLERSASPLHF. This chain connects TRBV7-8 to TRBJ1-6; D uncertain. The germline gives CDR1 SGHVS, CDR2 FQNEAQ. The CDR3 length is 14 residues. The V end lost 1 base, the J end lost 9 bases, and 10 bases lay between the germline ends.

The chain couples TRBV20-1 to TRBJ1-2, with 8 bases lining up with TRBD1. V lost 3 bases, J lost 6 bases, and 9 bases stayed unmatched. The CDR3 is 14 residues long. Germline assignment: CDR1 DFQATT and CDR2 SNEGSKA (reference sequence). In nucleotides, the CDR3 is TGCAGTGCTAGTGGGGGACAGGTCGTTCATGGCTACACCTTC. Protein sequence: CSASGGQVVHGYTF.

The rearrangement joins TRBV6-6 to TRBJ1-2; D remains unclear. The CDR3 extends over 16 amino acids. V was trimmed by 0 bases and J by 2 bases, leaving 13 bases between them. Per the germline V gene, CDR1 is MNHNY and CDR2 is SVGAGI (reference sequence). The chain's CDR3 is CASSYSRGLANYGYTF. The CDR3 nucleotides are TGTGCCAGCAGTTACTCCCGTGGACTAGCCAACTATGGCTACACCTTC.

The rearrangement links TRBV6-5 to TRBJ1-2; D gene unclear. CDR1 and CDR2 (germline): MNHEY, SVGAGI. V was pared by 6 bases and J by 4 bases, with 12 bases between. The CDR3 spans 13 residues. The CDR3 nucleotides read TGTGCCAGCAGGAAGGGAGGTATCTATGGCTACACCTTC. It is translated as CASRKGGIYGYTF.

CDR3 DNA: TGTGCCAGCAGCTTAAACGCCCGCGGGAGTGGAGGTGAGCAGTTCTTC. Translation: CASSLNARGSGGEQFF. The chain carries TRBV7-3 and TRBJ2-1; 7 bases match TRBD2. Trimming removed 1 base from V and 9 bases from J; junction bases left unmatched: 12. Germline CDR1 reads SGHTA; CDR2 reads FQGTGA. This CDR3 region has 16 residues.

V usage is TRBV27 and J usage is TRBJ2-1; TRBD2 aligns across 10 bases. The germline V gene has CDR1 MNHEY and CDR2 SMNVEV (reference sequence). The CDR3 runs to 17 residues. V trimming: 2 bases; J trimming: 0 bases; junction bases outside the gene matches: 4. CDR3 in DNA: TGTGCCAGCAGTTTAAAAGGGACTAGCGACTCCTACAATGAGCAGTTCTTC. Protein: CASSLKGTSDSYNEQFF.